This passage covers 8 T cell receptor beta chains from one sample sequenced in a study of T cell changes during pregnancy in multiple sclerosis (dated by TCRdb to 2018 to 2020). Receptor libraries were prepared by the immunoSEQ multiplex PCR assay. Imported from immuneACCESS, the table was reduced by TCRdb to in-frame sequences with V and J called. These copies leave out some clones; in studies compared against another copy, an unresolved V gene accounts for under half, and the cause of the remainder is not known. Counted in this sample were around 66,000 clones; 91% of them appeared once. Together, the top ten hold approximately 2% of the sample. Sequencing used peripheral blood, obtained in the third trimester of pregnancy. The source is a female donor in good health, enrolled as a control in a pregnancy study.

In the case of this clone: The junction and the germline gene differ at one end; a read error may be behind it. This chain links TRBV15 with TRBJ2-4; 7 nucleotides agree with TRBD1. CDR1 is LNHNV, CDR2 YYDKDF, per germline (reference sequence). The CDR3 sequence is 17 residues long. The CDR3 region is CATSRELRDRMKNIQYF. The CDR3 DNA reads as TGTGCCACCAGCCGAGAACTCCGGGACAGAATGAAAAACATTCAGTACTTC.

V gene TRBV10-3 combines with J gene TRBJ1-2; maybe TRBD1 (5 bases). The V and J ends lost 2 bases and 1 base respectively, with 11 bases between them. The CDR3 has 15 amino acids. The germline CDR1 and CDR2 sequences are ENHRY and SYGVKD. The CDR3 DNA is TGTGCCATCAGTGAGAGCGGGACTGATAACTATGGCTACACCTTC. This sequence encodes CAISESGTDNYGYTF.

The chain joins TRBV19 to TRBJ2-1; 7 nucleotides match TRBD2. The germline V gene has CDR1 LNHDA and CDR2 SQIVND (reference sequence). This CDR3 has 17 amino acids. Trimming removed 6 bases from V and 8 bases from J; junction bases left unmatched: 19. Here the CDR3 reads CASRGLGGRARLDEQFF. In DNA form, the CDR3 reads TGTGCCAGTAGGGGGTTGGGCGGGAGAGCGAGGCTGGATGAGCAGTTCTTC.

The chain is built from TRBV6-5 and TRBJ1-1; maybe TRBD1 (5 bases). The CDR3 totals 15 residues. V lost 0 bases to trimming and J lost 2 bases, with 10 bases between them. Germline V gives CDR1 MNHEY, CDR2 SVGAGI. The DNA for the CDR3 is TGTGCCAGCAGTTACTCTGGGGCCTCAAACACTGAAGCTTTCTTT. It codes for CASSYSGASNTEAFF.

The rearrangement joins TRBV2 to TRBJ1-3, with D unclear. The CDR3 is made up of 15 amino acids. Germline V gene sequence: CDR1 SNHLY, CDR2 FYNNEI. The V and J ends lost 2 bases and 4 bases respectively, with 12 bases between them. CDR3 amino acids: CASSEKGVAGNTIYF. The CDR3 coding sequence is TGTGCCAGCAGTGAAAAAGGAGTCGCCGGAAACACCATATATTTT.

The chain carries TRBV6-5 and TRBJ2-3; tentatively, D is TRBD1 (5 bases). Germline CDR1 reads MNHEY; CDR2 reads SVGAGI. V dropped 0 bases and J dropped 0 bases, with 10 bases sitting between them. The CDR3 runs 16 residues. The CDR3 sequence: CASSYSRQGSTDTQYF. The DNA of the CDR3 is TGTGCCAGCAGTTACTCGCGCCAGGGTAGCACAGATACGCAGTATTTT.

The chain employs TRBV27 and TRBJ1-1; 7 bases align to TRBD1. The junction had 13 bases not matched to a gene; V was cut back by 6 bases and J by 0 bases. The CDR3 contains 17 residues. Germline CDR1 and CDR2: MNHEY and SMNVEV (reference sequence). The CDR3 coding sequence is TGTGCCAGCAGATCCCTCGGCAGGGGGGTCATGAACACTGAAGCTTTCTTT. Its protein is CASRSLGRGVMNTEAFF.

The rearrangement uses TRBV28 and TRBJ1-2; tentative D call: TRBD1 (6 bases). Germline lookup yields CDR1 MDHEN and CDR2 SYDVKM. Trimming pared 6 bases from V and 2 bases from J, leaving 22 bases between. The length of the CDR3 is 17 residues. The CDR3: CASSPSPHTGWNYGYTF. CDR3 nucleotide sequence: TGTGCCAGCAGCCCGAGTCCTCACACAGGGTGGAACTATGGCTACACCTTC.